This T cell receptor (beta chain) was captured by sequencing in a study of T cells in Graves' hyperthyroidism and ophthalmopathy. Researchers took RNA transcripts and amplified the TCR beta CDR3 regions from them. The study used the HTBI primer set for a first-round RT-PCR of the TCR CDR3. TCRdb analysed the multiplex PCR reads with MiXCR anew, one entry per CDR3 protein. The data contain 500,000 to 550,000 distinct CDR3 sequences, about 20% of them singletons. This clonotype was recorded many times. The antigen is not known. Uncontrolled infection, other autoimmune disease, pregnancy and lactation each barred patients from inclusion. J was trimmed by 1 base and V by 6 bases; bases with no gene match: 5. CDR3 length equals 14 residues. Study-level findings and limits: Most expanded thyroid clonotypes above 0.001 also appeared in blood.

The chain combines TRBV12-3 or TRBV12-4 with TRBJ2-5, with TRBD1 identical over 7 bases. The clonotype comes from a middle-aged man with Graves' ophthalmopathy. Sequences were obtained from blood. The CDR3 is CASRLRQGQETQYF. CDR3 coding DNA: TGTGCCAGCAGGCTCCGACAGGGCCAAGAGACCCAGTACTTC.